This T cell receptor (beta chain) was profiled in a study of blood T cell repertoires in COVID-19. Study information: The United States, Italy and Spain were the sources of the acute and convalescent COVID-19 samples. PBMCs, B-cell-depleted T cells, or T cells provided the cDNA or gDNA that made up the material.

Authors' data handling: Estimation of nucleated cell counts was performed using reference gene primer amplification. TCRdb's table, derived via immunoSEQ multiplex PCR, lists solely in-frame clones and lacks some. That table gives V, J and clone size, and the DNA gave D and trimming. The table has under 200,000 clones, 80% to 90% seen once; the top ten hold around 3.5%. The germline V and J ends were trimmed by 4 bases and 8 bases, with 11 bases remaining between them. Per the germline V gene, CDR1 is SGHVS and CDR2 is FNYEAQ. This CDR3 spans 12 amino acids. This sequence originates from a man aged 18-30 years with active or convalescent COVID-19. The chain links TRBV7-6 to TRBJ1-1, with D possibly matching TRBD1 (5 bases). Source material: peripheral blood. CDR3 nucleotide sequence: TGTGCCAGCAGCTCGGACACGGTAGAAGCTTTCTTT. Residues: CASSSDTVEAFF.